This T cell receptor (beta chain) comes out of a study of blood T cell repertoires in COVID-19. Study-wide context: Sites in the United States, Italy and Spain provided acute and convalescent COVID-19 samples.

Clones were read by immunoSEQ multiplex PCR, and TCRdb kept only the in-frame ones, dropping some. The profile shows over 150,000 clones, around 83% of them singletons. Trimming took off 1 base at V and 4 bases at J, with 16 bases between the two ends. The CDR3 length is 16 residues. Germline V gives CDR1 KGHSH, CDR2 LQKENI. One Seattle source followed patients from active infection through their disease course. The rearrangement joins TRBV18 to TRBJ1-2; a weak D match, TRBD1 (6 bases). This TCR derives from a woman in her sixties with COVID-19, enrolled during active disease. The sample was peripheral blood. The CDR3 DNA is TGTGCCAGCTCACCACAAAACAGGGATTCTATCTATGGCTACACCTTC. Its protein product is CASSPQNRDSIYGYTF. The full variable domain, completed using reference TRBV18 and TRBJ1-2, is NAGVMQNPRHLVRRRGQEARLRCSPMKGHSHVYWYRQLPEEGLKFMVYLQKENIIDESGMPKERFSAEFPKEGPSILRIQQVVRGDSAAYFCASSPQNRDSIYGYTFGSGTRLTVV.